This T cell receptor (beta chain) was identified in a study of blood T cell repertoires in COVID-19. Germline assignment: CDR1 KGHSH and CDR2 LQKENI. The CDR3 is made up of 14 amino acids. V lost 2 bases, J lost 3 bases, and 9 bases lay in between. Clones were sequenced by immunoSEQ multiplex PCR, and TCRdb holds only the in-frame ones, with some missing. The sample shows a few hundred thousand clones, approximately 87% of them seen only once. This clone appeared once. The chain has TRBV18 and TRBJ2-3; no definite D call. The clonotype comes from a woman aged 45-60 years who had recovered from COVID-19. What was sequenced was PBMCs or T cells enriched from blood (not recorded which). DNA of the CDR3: TGTGCCAGCTCACCAGGGCTGTCTACAGATACGCAGTATTTT. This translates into CASSPGLSTDTQYF. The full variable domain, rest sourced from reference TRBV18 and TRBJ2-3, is NAGVMQNPRHLVRRRGQEARLRCSPMKGHSHVYWYRQLPEEGLKFMVYLQKENIIDESGMPKERFSAEFPKEGPSILRIQQVVRGDSAAYFCASSPGLSTDTQYFGPGTRLTVL.